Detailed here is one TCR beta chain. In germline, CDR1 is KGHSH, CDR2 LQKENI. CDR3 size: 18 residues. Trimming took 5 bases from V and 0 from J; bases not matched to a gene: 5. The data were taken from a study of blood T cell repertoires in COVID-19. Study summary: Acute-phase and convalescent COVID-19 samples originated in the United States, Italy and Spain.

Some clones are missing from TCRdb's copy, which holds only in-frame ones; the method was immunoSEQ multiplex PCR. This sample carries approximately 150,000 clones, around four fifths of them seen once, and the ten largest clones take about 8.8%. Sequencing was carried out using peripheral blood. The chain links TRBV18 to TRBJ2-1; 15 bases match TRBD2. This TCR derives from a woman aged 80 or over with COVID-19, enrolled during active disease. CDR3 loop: CASSSGLAGGSSYNEQFF. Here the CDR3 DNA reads TGTGCCAGCTCATCGGGACTAGCGGGGGGTAGCTCCTACAATGAGCAGTTCTTC.